The 26 T cell receptor beta chains reported below all come from one sample, sequenced in a study of blood T cells in healthy people across ages. Combining a sample-barcoded 5' primer with a J-beta primer mix, a second PCR ran for roughly 6 to 12 cycles. TCRdb processed the 5' RACE reads anew with MiXCR; each CDR3 protein has one entry. The sample records approximately 1,100,000 distinct CDR3 sequences, around 43% being singletons. Material for sequencing was blood. Receptors were obtained from a woman between 55 and 75 years old in good health.

This clonotype occurred a few times. The CDR3 DNA reads TGTGCCAGCAGTTACGGAGGGCCCGCTTTCGACAATGAGCAGTTCTTC. This translates into CASSYGGPAFDNEQFF. The chain combines TRBV6-5 with TRBJ2-1; possible D gene TRBD2, 6 bases. The CDR3 has 16 amino acids. Germline assignment: CDR1 MNHEY and CDR2 SVGAGI. V shed 2 bases and J shed 5 bases, with 16 bases lying between them.

CDR3 loop: CASSWHREAYEQYF. CDR3 in DNA: TGTGCCAGCAGTTGGCACAGGGAGGCCTACGAGCAGTACTTC. The V call is TRBV6-2 or TRBV6-3, the J call TRBJ2-4; D could derive from TRBD1 or TRBD2 (6 bases each). The J call may be in error: the DNA end matches TRBJ2-7 better. Per the germline V gene, CDR1 is MNHEY and CDR2 is SVGEGT. The CDR3 totals 14 residues.

The CDR3 bases are TGCGCCAGCAGCTTGGTGACAGGGGGCATCTATGGCTACACCTTC. Translation: CASSLVTGGIYGYTF. The chain recombines TRBV5-1 with TRBJ1-2; TRBD1 aligns across 10 bases. The CDR3 is 15 amino acids. J lost 4 bases, V lost 0 bases, and 3 bases had no gene match. From germline, CDR1 is SGHRS and CDR2 YFSETQ.

Ten or more counts support this clonotype. The chain uses TRBV7-6 and TRBJ2-3; no firm D call. The CDR3 spans 13 residues. The V end was cut by 3 bases, the J end by 2 bases, with 6 bases between. Germline CDR1 and CDR2: SGHVS and FNYEAQ. CDR3 sequence (DNA): TGTGCCAGCAGCTTGGCAGTCACAGATACGCAGTATTTT. Its translation: CASSLAVTDTQYF. Full variable domain (outside the CDR3, taken from reference TRBV7-6 and TRBJ2-3): GAGVSQSPRYKVTKRGQDVALRCDPISGHVSLYWYRQALGQGPEFLTYFNYEAQQDKSGLPNDRFSAERPEGSISTLTIQRTEQRDSAMYRCASSLAVTDTQYFGPGTRLTVL.

The chain uses TRBV6-6 and TRBJ1-2; no firm D call. Germline V CDR1 and CDR2: MNHNY, SVGAGI (reference sequence). V was cut by 0 bases and J by 1 base, with 9 bases left in between. The CDR3 contains 15 residues. CDR3 protein: CASSYSQALNYGYTF. As DNA, the CDR3 is TGTGCCAGCAGTTACTCGCAGGCACTTAACTATGGCTACACCTTC.

V and J are TRBV21-1 and TRBJ2-1; whether TRBD2, the table's D call, matches the DNA was not checked. TRBV21-1 is annotated as a pseudogene. This CDR3 contains 18 residues. Here the CDR3 DNA reads TGTGCCAGGGAGGGGCTAGCGGAAAGAAACCTCGGTTCCCGGGAGCAGTTCTTC. This codes for CAREGLAERNLGSREQFF.

A note on this clonotype: Germline is not matched at one junction end, which may reflect a read error. The CDR3 DNA is TGCGCCAGCAGCTTGGGGAGGAGCACAGATACGCGGTATTTT. This codes for CASSLGRSTDTRYF. V usage is TRBV5-1 and J usage is TRBJ2-3; tentative D call: TRBD2 (5 bases). This CDR3 spans 14 amino acids. Germline V gene sequence: CDR1 SGHRS, CDR2 YFSETQ.

This clonotype turned up a few times. The CDR3 bases are TGCAGCGTTGCAGTTCCGGGACTAGCGGGAGGAGGGGACAGGGATACGCAGTATTTT. As protein: CSVAVPGLAGGGDRDTQYF. This sequence joins TRBV29-1 and TRBJ2-3; TRBD2 matches at 15 bases. V was clipped by 4 bases and J by 6 bases; unmatched bases: 17. Germline V gene lookup returns CDR1 SQVTM and CDR2 ANQGSEA. The CDR3 is made up of 19 amino acids.

The V call is TRBV14, the J call TRBJ2-4; D is perhaps TRBD2 (5 bases). There are 13 residues in the CDR3. From germline, CDR1 is SGHDN and CDR2 FVKESK. The V and J ends lost 5 bases and 15 bases respectively, with 20 bases between them. CDR3 sequence: CASSEGLAHAPYF. CDR3 in DNA: TGTGCCAGCAGCGAAGGCCTAGCTCATGCCCCGTACTTC.

V and J are TRBV18 and TRBJ1-1, with D possibly matching TRBD1 (5 bases). Germline values: CDR1 KGHSH, CDR2 LQKENI. Trimming took off 3 bases at V and 12 bases at J, with 23 bases between the two ends. The CDR3 consists of 15 residues. CDR3 bases: TGTGCCAGCTCACCCGTACAGGCCTCGGACACTGCGACTTTCTTT. It codes for CASSPVQASDTATFF.

This clonotype was seen once. The chain combines TRBV3-1 with TRBJ2-3, with unresolved D. The germline gives CDR1 LGHDT, CDR2 YNNKEL (reference sequence). Between the trimmed V and J ends, which lost 0 bases and 14 bases, there was a span of 12 bases. The CDR3 runs 12 residues. For the CDR3, the DNA is TGTGCCAGCAGCCAAGAGTCCGGTATTGGGTATTTT. The encoded protein is CASSQESGIGYF.

V is TRBV7-2 and J is TRBJ2-3; TRBD2 matches 10 bases. The CDR3 covers 15 residues. The trim removed 1 base at V and 12 bases at J, leaving 10 bases unmatched. The germline V gene encodes CDR1 SGHTA and CDR2 FQGNSA. The CDR3 sequence: CASSLVRRRLAGQYF. In DNA form, the CDR3 reads TGTGCCAGCAGCTTAGTCCGGCGGAGACTAGCGGGTCAGTATTTT.

The chain is built from TRBV13 and TRBJ2-5, with TRBD1 matching over 12 bases. The CDR3 extends over 19 amino acids. CDR1 PRHDT and CDR2 FYEKMQ come from the germline V gene (reference sequence). The J segment lost 3 bases and the V segment lost 5 bases, leaving 16 bases of the junction unmatched. The CDR3 region has the DNA TGTGCCAGCAGCCACCAGAACCGGGACAGGGGGCGAGTAGAAGAGACCCAGTACTTC. The encoded protein is CASSHQNRDRGRVEETQYF.

The chain employs TRBV29-1 and TRBJ1-5, with 7 bases matching TRBD1. CDR1 and CDR2 (germline): SQVTM, ANQGSEA. This CDR3 is 13 amino acids long. V lost 2 bases to trimming and J lost 6 bases; unmatched junction nucleotides: 4. This CDR3 is CSVETGDGQPQHF. CDR3 DNA: TGCAGCGTTGAAACAGGGGATGGTCAGCCCCAGCATTTT.

This clonotype was detected a few times. This sequence joins TRBV6-1 and TRBJ2-3; 9 bases map to TRBD2. The CDR3 sequence is 16 residues long. Losses at the gene ends were 8 bases for V and 1 base for J; bases not matched to a gene: 10. CDR1 MNHNS and CDR2 SASEGT come from the germline V gene. CDR3 nucleotides: TGTGCCAGCCAAGGAGTAGCGGGAGTTGGCACAGATACGCAGTATTTT. Protein sequence: CASQGVAGVGTDTQYF.

The V call is TRBV29-1, the J call TRBJ1-2; 8 bases are a match to TRBD1. CDR1 is SQVTM and CDR2 is ANQGSEA in the germline V gene. V trimming: 5 bases; J trimming: 4 bases; junction bases outside the gene matches: 3. This CDR3 comprises 12 residues. The CDR3 nucleotides read TGCAGCGTTCCCACAGGGGGCTATGGCTACACCTTC. Protein product: CSVPTGGYGYTF.

V is TRBV5-6 and J is TRBJ1-1; the D gene is possibly TRBD1 (5 bases). The CDR3 length is 14 residues. With 5 bases removed from V and 6 bases from J, the gap between germline ends came to 17 bases. Germline CDR1 reads SGHDT; CDR2 reads YYEEEE. CDR3 residues: CASSYGRALSEAFF. CDR3 in DNA: TGTGCCAGCAGTTACGGCAGGGCTTTATCTGAAGCTTTCTTT.

This clonotype was observed a few times. The V gene is TRBV5-6, the J gene TRBJ2-7; 10 nucleotides line up with TRBD1. V gave up 4 bases and J gave up 2 bases; unmatched junction bases: 15. The length of the CDR3 is 18 residues. Germline V lookup: CDR1 SGHDT, CDR2 YYEEEE. CDR3 region: CASSLKPGQGRQPYEQYF. Written as DNA, the CDR3 is TGTGCCAGCAGCCTTAAGCCGGGACAGGGGCGGCAACCCTACGAGCAGTACTTC.

The CDR3, as DNA: TGTGCCAGCAGTCCGATGCTAGCGAGGAGCTCCTACAATGAGCAGTTCTTC. Its translation: CASSPMLARSSYNEQFF. The rearrangement uses TRBV28 and TRBJ2-1; possibly TRBD2 for D (6 bases). Germline values: CDR1 MDHEN, CDR2 SYDVKM. The CDR3 runs 17 residues. V dropped 5 bases and J dropped 0 bases, with 17 bases sitting between them.

This clonotype has a handful of counts. The chain links TRBV28 to TRBJ1-2; tentatively, D is TRBD1 (6 bases). Trimming cost V 4 bases and J 6 bases, with 12 bases left between them. The CDR3 runs 13 residues. Germline-derived CDR1 and CDR2 are MDHEN and SYDVKM. CDR3 nucleotides: TGTGCCAGCAGTTGGGGGCCGAGGAATGGCTACACCTTC. Translated, it gives CASSWGPRNGYTF.

In this sample, this clonotype turned up many times. The CDR3, as DNA: TGTGCCAGCAGCGAGACAGGGGGCGGAGAGACCCAGTACTTC. Protein: CASSETGGGETQYF. V usage is TRBV9 and J usage is TRBJ2-5, with 10 bases fitting TRBD1. Trimming cost V 3 bases and J 4 bases; bases outside gene matches: 3. Germline V gene lookup returns CDR1 SGDLS and CDR2 YYNGEE. The CDR3 runs to 14 residues.

CDR3 nucleotide sequence: TGTGCCAGCAGCTTAGTGACTAGCGGGTTACCTAGCTCCTACAATGAGCAGTTCTTC. Amino acid sequence: CASSLVTSGLPSSYNEQFF. The chain combines TRBV11-2 with TRBJ2-1; 10 bases are shared with TRBD2. This CDR3 contains 19 residues. Germline-derived CDR1 and CDR2 are SGHAT and FQNNGV. V lost 1 base, J lost 0 bases, and 9 bases stayed unmatched.

Points on this clonotype: One end of the junction does not line up with germline, which may come from a read error. This chain joins TRBV24-1 and TRBJ2-1; D possibly corresponds to TRBD2 (6 bases). Germline loops: CDR1 KGHDR, CDR2 SFDVKD. This CDR3 contains 15 residues. The chain's CDR3 is CAISDAGLVNSEQFF. In nucleotides, the CDR3 is TGTGCCATCAGTGATGCGGGACTCGTCAATAGCGAGCAGTTCTTC.

The chain couples TRBV27 to TRBJ2-3; TRBD1 matches 9 bases. The ends lost 6 bases at V and 1 base at J; junction bases unmatched: 5. From germline, CDR1 is MNHEY and CDR2 SMNVEV (reference sequence). The CDR3 runs 15 residues. The CDR3 protein is CASSIRDRGTDTQYF. DNA for the CDR3: TGTGCCAGCAGCATCCGGGACAGGGGCACAGATACGCAGTATTTT.

This clonotype showed up just a few times. The chain uses TRBV7-9 and TRBJ1-1; possible D gene TRBD1, 6 bases. V dropped 5 bases and J dropped 7 bases, with 11 bases sitting between them. From germline, CDR1 is SEHNR and CDR2 FQNEAQ (reference sequence). This CDR3 has 12 amino acids. CDR3 coding DNA: TGTGCCAGCAGCCGACAGGTCAATGAAGCTTTCTTT. Protein product: CASSRQVNEAFF.

This clonotype was observed many times. J is TRBJ2-7 and V is TRBV29-1; 9 nucleotides agree with TRBD1. Germline assignment: CDR1 SQVTM and CDR2 ANQGSEA. V trimming: 7 bases; J trimming: 3 bases; junction bases outside the gene matches: 7. CDR3 size: 13 residues. As DNA, the CDR3 is TGCAGCGCCGGGACAGGGTCCCACTACGAGCAGTACTTC. It encodes CSAGTGSHYEQYF.